One sample yielded the 13 T cell receptor beta chains listed below, sequenced in a study of blood T cell repertoires in COVID-19. Sequencing was performed with immunoSEQ multiplex PCR; in TCRdb, only in-frame clones are kept and a portion is missing. The sample carries some 180,000 clones, around 80% recorded once. Sequencing was carried out using peripheral blood. The receptors stem from a woman in her 70s who had recovered from COVID-19.

The rearrangement uses TRBV18 and TRBJ1-1; TRBD1 might be the D (5 bases). This CDR3 comprises 11 residues. Trimming left V 2 bases short and J 8 bases short, with 6 bases between. The germline CDR1 and CDR2 sequences are KGHSH and LQKENI. The CDR3 nucleotides are TGTGCCAGCTCACCAGGGGCAGAAGCTTTCTTT. Protein sequence: CASSPGAEAFF.

The chain couples TRBV6-5 to TRBJ1-3; D remains ambiguous. This CDR3 spans 14 amino acids. V gave up 9 bases and J gave up 2 bases, with 14 bases separating them. The V gene's germline CDR1 is MNHEY and CDR2 SVGAGI. The CDR3 loop reads CASSRGRAGNTIYF. Written as DNA, the CDR3 is TGTGCCAGTAGCCGTGGCCGGGCTGGAAACACCATATATTTT.

J is TRBJ1-1 and V is TRBV6-5; TRBD1 matches at 7 bases. This CDR3 contains 16 residues. The junction had 8 bases not matched to a gene; V was cut back by 4 bases and J by 0 bases. Germline assignment: CDR1 MNHEY and CDR2 SVGAGI. Here the CDR3 DNA reads TGTGCCAGCAGTTCACACCGGGACAGTCTGAACACTGAAGCTTTCTTT. It translates to CASSSHRDSLNTEAFF.

The chain carries TRBV7-9 and TRBJ1-2, with a possible D match to TRBD1 (5 bases). Germline V lookup: CDR1 SEHNR, CDR2 FQNEAQ (reference sequence). This CDR3 contains 15 residues. With 1 base removed from V and 3 bases from J, the gap between germline ends came to 12 bases. CDR3 sequence: CASSLGWSGDYGYTF. CDR3 DNA: TGTGCCAGCAGCTTAGGGTGGTCGGGGGACTATGGCTACACCTTC.

V gene TRBV7-3 combines with J gene TRBJ1-5, with a tentative D call TRBD1 (6 bases). This CDR3 comprises 13 residues. Trimming cost V 5 bases and J 9 bases, with 14 bases left between them. CDR1 SGHTA and CDR2 FQGTGA come from the germline V gene. Here the CDR3 reads CASSRDRGGPQHF. The CDR3 DNA reads TGTGCCAGCAGCCGAGACCGAGGGGGGCCCCAGCATTTT.

The chain employs TRBV30 and TRBJ1-2; 11 nucleotides match TRBD1. Germline values: CDR1 GTSNPN, CDR2 SVGIG (reference sequence). Trimming took 5 bases from V and 7 from J; bases not matched to a gene: 0. The CDR3 has 11 residues. The CDR3 is CAWGTGGGYTF. CDR3 bases: TGTGCCTGGGGGACAGGGGGTGGCTACACCTTC.

J is TRBJ2-2 and V is TRBV10-1, with D unclear. The CDR3 is 14 residues long. Germline CDR1 reads WNHNN; CDR2 reads SYGVQD (reference sequence). V lost 5 bases to trimming and J lost 4 bases, with 11 bases between them. Here the CDR3 reads CASSWSFGTGELFF. The CDR3 nucleotides are TGCGCCAGCAGTTGGAGTTTCGGCACCGGGGAGCTGTTTTTT.

V gene TRBV2 combines with J gene TRBJ1-2; a weak D match, TRBD1 (5 bases). Between the trimmed V and J ends, which lost 3 bases and 6 bases, there was a span of 14 bases. The CDR3 runs 14 residues. The V gene's germline CDR1 is SNHLY and CDR2 FYNNEI. The CDR3 nucleotides are TGTGCCAGCAGTGATAGGGGTCGCGTGAATGGCTACACCTTC. This codes for CASSDRGRVNGYTF.

This clone occurred a few times. The rearrangement joins TRBV7-8 to TRBJ2-3, with D possibly matching TRBD1 (6 bases). The germline V gene has CDR1 SGHVS and CDR2 FQNEAQ. V lost 2 bases and J lost 2, with 20 bases in between. The CDR3 contains 18 residues. In DNA, the CDR3 is TGTGCCAGCAGCTTATACGACTGGGCGGACAGAGACACAGATACGCAGTATTTT. Translating gives CASSLYDWADRDTDTQYF. The full variable domain, with the rest looked up from reference TRBV7-8 and TRBJ2-3, is GAGVSQSPRYKVAKRGQDVALRCDPISGHVSLFWYQQALGQGPEFLTYFQNEAQLDKSGLPSDRFFAERPEGSVSTLKIQRTQQEDSAVYLCASSLYDWADRDTDTQYFGPGTRLTVL.

The chain joins TRBV5-4 to TRBJ2-7, with TRBD2 matching 7 bases. The CDR3 covers 15 residues. The germline CDR1 and CDR2 sequences are SGHNT and YYREEE (reference sequence). The V and J ends lost 0 bases and 4 bases, in that order; junction bases with no gene match: 7. CDR3 DNA: TGTGCCAGCAGCTTGGGCGCTAGCGGAGATTACGAGCAGTACTTC. This translates into CASSLGASGDYEQYF.

This rearrangement joins TRBV11-2 to TRBJ2-1; 7 positions agree with TRBD2. CDR3 size: 15 residues. V gave up 1 base and J gave up 11 bases; unmatched junction bases: 11. Germline lookup yields CDR1 SGHAT and CDR2 FQNNGV. The CDR3 loop reads CASSLGGTISTQQFF. The CDR3 DNA sequence: TGTGCCAGCAGCTTAGGCGGGACTATATCAACACAGCAGTTCTTC.

The chain joins TRBV18 to TRBJ1-2; tentative D call: TRBD1 (5 bases). The CDR3 is 14 residues long. Germline V gene sequence: CDR1 KGHSH, CDR2 LQKENI. Trimming removed 4 bases from V and 4 bases from J, with 13 bases in between. The CDR3 sequence is CASSLEGLGYGYTF. Written as DNA, the CDR3 is TGTGCCAGCTCACTGGAGGGGCTCGGCTATGGCTACACCTTC.

The CDR3 DNA follows: TGTGCCAGCAGCTTAGGGGCTAGCAATCAGCCCCAGCATTTT. Its translation: CASSLGASNQPQHF. The gene calls are TRBV7-9 and TRBJ1-5; no clear D gene. CDR1 is SEHNR and CDR2 is FQNEAQ in the germline V gene (reference sequence). Trimming shortened V by 1 base and J by 0 bases, and 4 bases separated the two germline ends. The CDR3 is made up of 14 amino acids.